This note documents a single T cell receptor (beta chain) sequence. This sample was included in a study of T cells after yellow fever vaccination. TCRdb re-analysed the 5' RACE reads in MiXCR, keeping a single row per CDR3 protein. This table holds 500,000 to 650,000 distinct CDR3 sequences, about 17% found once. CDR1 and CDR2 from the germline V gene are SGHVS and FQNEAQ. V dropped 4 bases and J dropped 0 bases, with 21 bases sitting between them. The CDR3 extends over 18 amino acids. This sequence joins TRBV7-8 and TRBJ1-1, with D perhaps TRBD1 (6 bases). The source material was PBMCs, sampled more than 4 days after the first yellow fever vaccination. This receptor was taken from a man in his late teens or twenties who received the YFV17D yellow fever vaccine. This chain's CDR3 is CASSSQLPRGILNTEAFF. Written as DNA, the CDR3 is TGTGCCAGCAGCTCCCAGCTTCCGAGGGGGATCCTGAACACTGAAGCTTTCTTT.